These 9 T cell receptor beta chains share one sample of origin, sequenced in a study of Graves' ophthalmopathy and Graves' hyperthyroidism. The authors amplified TCR beta CDR3 regions, and they did so from RNA transcripts for repertoire sequencing. RT-PCR was first run with HTBI primers, then multiplex PCR in a second round. TCRdb itself ran the multiplex PCR reads through MiXCR, one entry per CDR3 protein. The table has over 450,000 distinct CDR3 sequences, around 14% seen once. Sequences were obtained from blood. The receptors were sampled from a woman under 40 with Graves' ophthalmopathy.

This clonotype was detected many times. CDR3 DNA sequence: TGTGCCAGCAGTGAGCCGGGACAGGGGAGCTACGAGCAGTACTTC. Its protein is CASSEPGQGSYEQYF. V usage is TRBV6-1 and J usage is TRBJ2-7, with 10 nucleotides matching TRBD1. The trim removed 3 bases at V and 3 bases at J, leaving 5 bases unmatched. The CDR3 is made up of 15 amino acids. Looked up from germline, CDR1 is MNHNS and CDR2 is SASEGT.

This clonotype has a count of ten or more. The rearrangement uses TRBV28 and TRBJ1-5; D gene uncertain. The CDR3 has 15 amino acids. The germline gives CDR1 MDHEN, CDR2 SYDVKM. V lost 9 bases and J 6 bases, leaving 21 bases between the germline ends. The CDR3: CASNLFRAEGQPQHF. The CDR3 bases are TGTGCCAGTAACCTTTTCCGCGCAGAGGGTCAGCCCCAGCATTTT.

There are many counts of this clonotype. The J gene is TRBJ2-5, the V gene TRBV20-1; D tentatively reads TRBD1 or TRBD2 (6 bases each). Per germline, CDR1 DFQATT and CDR2 SNEGSKA (reference sequence). The CDR3 covers 17 residues. V was shortened by 0 bases and J by 2 bases, with 19 bases between the two germline ends. CDR3 DNA: TGCAGTGCTAGAGACCTTAGACTAGGGGGATTACAAGAGACCCAGTACTTC. It translates to CSARDLRLGGLQETQYF.

Of note for this clonotype: A read error may account for a junction end that differs from germline. V gene TRBV30 combines with J gene TRBJ2-7, with no clear D. Germline V gene data show CDR1 as GTSNPN and CDR2 as SVGIG (reference sequence). This CDR3 comprises 13 residues. The CDR3 loop reads CAWSEVIAYDQYF. The CDR3 DNA is TGTGCCTGGAGTGAGGTCATAGCCTACGATCAGTACTTC.

This clonotype has only a few counts. The CDR3 loop reads CASRVERDSTGELFF. The CDR3 nucleotides read TGTGCCAGCAGAGTAGAAAGGGACAGCACCGGGGAGCTGTTTTTT. The chain joins TRBV12-3 or TRBV12-4 to TRBJ2-2; TRBD1 aligns across 7 bases. This CDR3 is 15 amino acids long. V gave up 6 bases and J gave up 4 bases; unmatched junction bases: 8.

This clonotype was detected many times. J is TRBJ1-1 and V is TRBV13, with 8 positions matching TRBD1. Trimming at V came to 5 bases and at J to 6 bases, leaving 11 bases not matched to a gene. There are 15 residues in the CDR3. Germline CDR1 PRHDT, CDR2 FYEKMQ (reference sequence). CDR3 nucleotides: TGTGCCAGCAGCCCCTGGACAGGGTATAGCTCTGAAGCTTTCTTT. It specifies CASSPWTGYSSEAFF.

The chain carries TRBV18 and TRBJ2-3; D remains ambiguous. Germline V CDR1 and CDR2: KGHSH, LQKENI. The V and J ends lost 4 bases and 0 bases respectively, with 5 bases between them. This CDR3 spans 13 amino acids. CDR3 protein: CASSLVSTDTQYF. The CDR3 DNA is TGTGCCAGCTCACTCGTTAGCACAGATACGCAGTATTTT. Combining the CDR3 with reference TRBV18 and TRBJ2-3 gives the whole variable domain NAGVMQNPRHLVRRRGQEARLRCSPMKGHSHVYWYRQLPEEGLKFMVYLQKENIIDESGMPKERFSAEFPKEGPSILRIQQVVRGDSAAYFCASSLVSTDTQYFGPGTRLTVL.

The sample holds a few counts of this clonotype. Here the CDR3 reads CASSDLQGGRTEAFF. In DNA, the CDR3 is TGTGCCAGTAGCGACCTACAGGGAGGTCGGACTGAAGCTTTCTTT. The chain is built from TRBV19 and TRBJ1-1; maybe TRBD1 (6 bases). Germline loops: CDR1 LNHDA, CDR2 SQIVND (reference sequence). Deletions cut 6 bases from V and 5 bases from J, with 19 bases between. The CDR3 is 15 amino acids.

The table lists this clonotype with many counts. V usage is TRBV6-1 and J usage is TRBJ1-5; D remains ambiguous. V lost 6 bases and J 2 bases, leaving 8 bases between the germline ends. Germline assignment: CDR1 MNHNS and CDR2 SASEGT. This CDR3 comprises 13 residues. The CDR3 bases are TGTGCCAGCAGCATGGAGGGCAATCAGCCCCAGCATTTT. Amino acids: CASSMEGNQPQHF.